The 25 T cell receptor beta chains in this list originate from one sample, sequenced in a study of blood T cell repertoires in COVID-19. Assay: immunoSEQ multiplex PCR; the TCRdb copy retains only in-frame clones and omits some. The sample consists of 200,000 to 300,000 clones, around 84% of them appearing once. The sequenced sample consisted of peripheral blood. Receptors were obtained from a man aged 60 to 69 with acute or convalescent COVID-19.

The rearrangement links TRBV6-2 or TRBV6-3 to TRBJ2-4; tentative D call: TRBD2 (5 bases). Germline values: CDR1 MNHEY, CDR2 SVGEGT. The CDR3 has 14 residues. Between the trimmed V and J ends, which lost 0 bases and 4 bases, there was a span of 7 bases. The CDR3: CASSYSSVKNIQYF. CDR3 nucleotide sequence: TGTGCCAGCAGTTACTCTAGCGTTAAAAACATTCAGTACTTC.

Only one count was recorded for this clone. The chain employs TRBV6-5 and TRBJ2-7, with TRBD1 matching 9 bases. V shed 5 bases, J shed 2 bases, and the junction held 4 bases outside the gene matches. The length of the CDR3 is 14 residues. CDR1 is MNHEY and CDR2 is SVGAGI in the germline V gene. The CDR3 sequence: CASSPGQGTYEQYF. The CDR3 coding sequence is TGTGCCAGCAGTCCGGGACAGGGAACCTACGAGCAGTACTTC.

The chain has TRBV11-3 and TRBJ2-1, with 13 bases lining up with TRBD2. The CDR3 is 17 amino acids. V was pared by 4 bases and J by 8 bases, with 11 bases of the junction left unmatched. Germline-derived CDR1 and CDR2 are SGHNT and YENEEA. CDR3 amino acids: CASSSGLAGSSWDEQFF. The CDR3 nucleotides are TGTGCCAGCAGCTCGGGACTAGCGGGAAGTTCCTGGGATGAGCAGTTCTTC.

V and J are TRBV20-1 and TRBJ2-5, with 13 bases matching TRBD2. The CDR3 has 15 residues. V shed 3 bases, J shed 5 bases, and the junction held 6 bases outside the gene matches. Germline V gene lookup returns CDR1 DFQATT and CDR2 SNEGSKA (reference sequence). Written as DNA, the CDR3 is TGCAGTGCTAGTAGACTAGCGGGGGGTGGTGAGACCCAGTACTTC. Translated, it gives CSASRLAGGGETQYF.

The J gene is TRBJ1-1, the V gene TRBV27; 11 bases are shared with TRBD1. The ends lost 5 bases at V and 11 bases at J; junction bases unmatched: 13. Germline CDR1 MNHEY, CDR2 SMNVEV (reference sequence). The CDR3 loop spans 15 amino acids. CDR3 sequence (DNA): TGTGCCAGCAGTCGTTCCGGGACAGGGGGAGGGATTGCTTTCTTT. It codes for CASSRSGTGGGIAFF.

The chain is built from TRBV10-3 and TRBJ1-6, with TRBD1 as a possible D gene (5 bases). Germline CDR1 reads ENHRY; CDR2 reads SYGVKD. The CDR3 runs 14 residues. Trimming stripped 6 bases from V and 5 bases from J, with 11 bases between. The CDR3 DNA is TGTGCCATCAGCGACAGTGGGAATAATTCACCCCTCCACTTT. This encodes CAISDSGNNSPLHF.

This clone was seen only once. The chain uses TRBV4-2 and TRBJ1-2; 8 bases align to TRBD1. V trimming: 4 bases; J trimming: 4 bases; junction bases outside the gene matches: 17. CDR1 and CDR2 (germline): LGHNA, YNFKEQ. The CDR3 runs 18 residues. This chain's CDR3 is CASSRERGQGSGLYGYTF. CDR3 coding DNA: TGTGCCAGCAGCCGAGAACGTGGACAGGGCTCAGGGCTCTATGGCTACACCTTC.

V gene TRBV28 combines with J gene TRBJ2-7; D is perhaps TRBD1 (6 bases). CDR3 size: 13 residues. The germline gives CDR1 MDHEN, CDR2 SYDVKM. Trimming shortened V by 5 bases and J by 3 bases, and 11 bases separated the two germline ends. The CDR3 reads CASSIRGLYEQYF. The CDR3 nucleotides read TGTGCCAGCAGTATCAGGGGTCTCTACGAGCAGTACTTC.

This clone is a singleton in its sample. The chain links TRBV20-1 to TRBJ1-5; a possible D gene is TRBD1 (5 bases). CDR3 size: 13 residues. V was pared by 3 bases and J by 2 bases, with 8 bases between. Germline assignment: CDR1 DFQATT and CDR2 SNEGSKA (reference sequence). The CDR3 loop is CSASSRGNQPQHF. The CDR3 DNA reads TGCAGTGCTAGTTCCAGGGGCAATCAGCCCCAGCATTTT.

CDR3 region: CASTGQGVGYTF. Written as DNA, the CDR3 is TGTGCCAGCACCGGACAGGGTGTTGGCTACACCTTC. The chain is built from TRBV2 and TRBJ1-2, with 8 bases matching TRBD1. This CDR3 has 12 residues. Trimming removed 7 bases from V and 7 bases from J; junction bases left unmatched: 5. Looked up from germline, CDR1 is SNHLY and CDR2 is FYNNEI.

The J gene is TRBJ2-7, the V gene TRBV6-6; a weak D match, TRBD1 (5 bases). Germline V gene data show CDR1 as MNHNY and CDR2 as SVGAGI (reference sequence). Trimming shortened V by 0 bases and J by 2 bases, and 11 bases separated the two germline ends. The CDR3 contains 15 residues. The CDR3 loop is CASSYSPRATYEQYF. CDR3 coding DNA: TGTGCCAGCAGTTACTCACCCAGGGCAACCTACGAGCAGTACTTC.

V is TRBV27 and J is TRBJ2-7; D is possibly TRBD2 (6 bases). Per germline, CDR1 MNHEY and CDR2 SMNVEV (reference sequence). V was clipped by 3 bases and J by 4 bases, with 7 bases between them. This CDR3 is built from 12 residues. As DNA, the CDR3 is TGTGCCAGCAGTTTGCGGGGTTACGAGCAGTACTTC. Protein product: CASSLRGYEQYF.

This clone appeared a single time. This chain joins TRBV11-2 and TRBJ1-4; no definite D call. The germline V and J ends were trimmed by 4 bases and 3 bases, with 9 bases remaining between them. CDR1 and CDR2 (germline): SGHAT, FQNNGV. This CDR3 spans 14 amino acids. The CDR3 bases are TGTGCCAGCAGCTCGTCACGGGCTAATGAAAAACTGTTTTTT. Amino acids: CASSSSRANEKLFF.

The J gene is TRBJ1-2, the V gene TRBV27; 8 bases fit TRBD1. V was pared by 4 bases and J by 4 bases, with 8 bases of the junction left unmatched. CDR1 is MNHEY and CDR2 is SMNVEV in the germline V gene (reference sequence). CDR3 length: 15 residues. The CDR3 is CASSYVGQGAYGYTF. The DNA for the CDR3 is TGTGCCAGCAGTTATGTTGGACAGGGTGCCTATGGCTACACCTTC.

This clone was counted a few times. This sequence joins TRBV7-9 and TRBJ1-3; 9 bases line up with TRBD1. Unmatched junction bases numbered 6, after V lost 5 bases and J lost 4 bases. Germline V gene lookup returns CDR1 SEHNR and CDR2 FQNEAQ (reference sequence). The CDR3 totals 15 residues. The CDR3: CASSPRTGVGNTIYF. DNA for the CDR3: TGTGCCAGCAGCCCCCGGACAGGGGTCGGAAACACCATATATTTT.

This chain uses TRBV30 with TRBJ1-1; maybe TRBD1 (5 bases). The V and J ends lost 0 bases and 3 bases respectively, with 8 bases between them. Germline V gene lookup returns CDR1 GTSNPN and CDR2 SVGIG (reference sequence). CDR3 length: 13 amino acids. Written as DNA, the CDR3 is TGTGCCTGGAGTGTATGGGGGGACACTGAAGCTTTCTTT. It translates to CAWSVWGDTEAFF.

This clone was seen more than once but under ten times. This chain connects TRBV6-5 to TRBJ2-7; 8 nucleotides agree with TRBD1. The CDR3 runs 15 residues. CDR1 is MNHEY and CDR2 is SVGAGI in the germline V gene. V lost 2 bases, J lost 3 bases, and 6 bases stayed unmatched. CDR3: CASSYDRGSLYEQYF. The CDR3 nucleotides are TGTGCCAGCAGTTACGACAGGGGAAGCCTCTACGAGCAGTACTTC.

The chain joins TRBV30 to TRBJ1-6; D gene unclear. CDR3 length: 15 residues. Trimming stripped 1 base from V and 4 bases from J, with 11 bases between. Germline lookup yields CDR1 GTSNPN and CDR2 SVGIG (reference sequence). CDR3 sequence (DNA): TGTGCCTGGAGTGACCGGGAGCTATATAATTCACCCCTCCACTTT. Its protein is CAWSDRELYNSPLHF.

V and J are TRBV7-9 and TRBJ2-3; D is possibly TRBD2 (5 bases). Per germline, CDR1 SEHNR and CDR2 FQNEAQ (reference sequence). V was clipped by 2 bases and J by 2 bases, with 14 bases between them. The CDR3 runs to 16 residues. The CDR3 nucleotides are TGTGCCAGCAGCTTAAGGGTCGGAGGTGACACAGATACGCAGTATTTT. As protein: CASSLRVGGDTDTQYF.

The chain joins TRBV19 to TRBJ2-5; tentatively, D is TRBD1 (6 bases). The length of the CDR3 is 13 residues. Germline CDR1 reads LNHDA; CDR2 reads SQIVND (reference sequence). The germline V and J ends were trimmed by 4 bases and 4 bases, with 10 bases remaining between them. DNA for the CDR3: TGTGCCAGTAGTACACAGGGTTCAGAGACCCAGTACTTC. It is translated as CASSTQGSETQYF.

V usage is TRBV5-1 and J usage is TRBJ2-3; D not certain. The V end was cut by 6 bases, the J end by 0 bases, with 11 bases between. Germline CDR1 and CDR2: SGHRS and YFSETQ. The CDR3 is 14 residues long. CDR3 nucleotides: TGCGCCAGCACCGACTTATCCAGCACAGATACGCAGTATTTT. Translation: CASTDLSSTDTQYF.

The genes are TRBV2 and TRBJ1-6; D uncertain. Trimming stripped 8 bases from V and 6 bases from J, with 17 bases between. Germline V gives CDR1 SNHLY, CDR2 FYNNEI. This CDR3 region has 15 residues. DNA of the CDR3: TGTGCCAGCCGACCGGACGGAGGCAGTAATTCACCCCTCCACTTT. The encoded protein is CASRPDGGSNSPLHF.

The V gene is TRBV19, the J gene TRBJ1-3; no clear D. The CDR3 loop spans 17 amino acids. The V gene's germline CDR1 is LNHDA and CDR2 SQIVND (reference sequence). V was clipped by 5 bases and J by 0 bases, with 17 bases between them. The CDR3 region is CASSLTRTVYSGNTIYF. CDR3 nucleotides: TGTGCCAGTAGTTTAACCCGGACTGTTTACTCTGGAAACACCATATATTTT.

V and J are TRBV4-1 and TRBJ2-3; the match to TRBD2 covers 11 bases. The CDR3 contains 17 residues. J gave up 2 bases and V 3 bases, and 7 bases lay outside the gene matches. Germline V gene lookup returns CDR1 MGHRA and CDR2 YSYEKL. The CDR3 here is CASSQDMGLAVTDTQYF. The CDR3 region has the DNA TGCGCCAGCAGCCAGGACATGGGACTAGCGGTCACAGATACGCAGTATTTT.

The chain carries TRBV7-3 and TRBJ2-1; 7 nucleotides line up with TRBD2. Per the germline V gene, CDR1 is SGHTA and CDR2 is FQGTGA. The CDR3 extends over 16 amino acids. The V segment lost 5 bases and the J segment 0 bases; nucleotides outside the gene matches: 7. The CDR3 is CASSRRGTTSYNEQFF. The CDR3 nucleotides are TGTGCCAGCAGCCGTCGGGGGACTACCTCCTACAATGAGCAGTTCTTC.